This TCR beta chain stems from a study of blood T cells in healthy people across ages. Study results and limitations: Long-lived donors had more naive CD4+ cells and higher diversity than aged donors. CMV status of donors was unknown, possibly confounding expanded clonotype changes. Age showed a roughly linear inverse relationship with TCR beta diversity per million T cells.

Together with a sample-barcoded 5' primer, a J-beta primer mix was included in a second PCR lasting roughly 6 to 12 cycles. TCRdb called the 5' RACE reads again in MiXCR, with one record for every CDR3 protein. Of 550,000 to 750,000 distinct CDR3 sequences in the sample, around 20% were seen once. From germline, CDR1 is WSHSY and CDR2 SAAADI. V was pared by 6 bases and J by 2 bases, with 5 bases between. This CDR3 contains 11 residues. Peripheral blood, ten milliliters per donor, was collected. This clonotype was counted ten times or more. The antigen is unknown. The specimen sequenced was blood. The chain recombines TRBV10-2 with TRBJ2-7; D not resolved. This clonotype was obtained from a man aged 70-80 years in good health. CDR3 DNA sequence: TGCGCCAGCAGGGGCCCCTACGAGCAGTACTTC. As protein: CASRGPYEQYF.